This TCR beta chain was recovered during a study of blood T cell repertoires in COVID-19. In the study overall: Both acute and convalescent COVID-19 samples were obtained from the United States, Italy and Spain. The cDNA or gDNA used as material had been derived from T cells, B-cell-depleted T cells, or PBMCs.

Authors' analysis steps: Amplification from reference gene primers served as the basis for estimated nucleated cell counts. Using immunoSEQ multiplex PCR, the repertoire was profiled, and TCRdb retains in-frame clones only, with some absent. The V and J calls and the clone size are those of that table, but D and trimming were determined from the DNA. The sample records 50,000 to 55,000 clones, almost 85% being singletons. This clone occurred a few times. This TCR was recovered from a human donor in a cohort sampled during active COVID-19. The sample taken for sequencing was peripheral blood.

The CDR3 loop reads CAMSGGTGNTIYF. CDR3 DNA: TGTGCCATGTCAGGGGGCACTGGAAACACCATATATTTT. The chain uses TRBV18 and TRBJ1-3, with 8 bases aligning to TRBD1. The CDR3 totals 13 residues. Germline V CDR1 and CDR2: KGHSH, LQKENI. The trim removed 10 bases at V and 2 bases at J, leaving 4 bases unmatched.